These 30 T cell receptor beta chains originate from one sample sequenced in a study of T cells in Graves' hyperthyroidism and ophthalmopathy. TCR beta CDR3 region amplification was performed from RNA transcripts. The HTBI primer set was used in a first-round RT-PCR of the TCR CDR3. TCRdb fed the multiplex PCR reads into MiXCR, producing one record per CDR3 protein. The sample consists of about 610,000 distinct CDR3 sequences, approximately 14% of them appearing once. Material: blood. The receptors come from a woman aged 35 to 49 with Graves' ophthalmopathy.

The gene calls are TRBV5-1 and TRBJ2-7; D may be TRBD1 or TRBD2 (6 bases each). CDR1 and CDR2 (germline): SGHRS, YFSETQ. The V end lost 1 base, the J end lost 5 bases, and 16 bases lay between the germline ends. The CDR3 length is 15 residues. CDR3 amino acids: CASSLQTRGRDEQYF. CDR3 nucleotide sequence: TGCGCCAGCAGCTTGCAGACTAGGGGGAGAGACGAGCAGTACTTC. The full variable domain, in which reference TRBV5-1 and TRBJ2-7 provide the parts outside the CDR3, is KAGVTQTPRYLIKTRGQQVTLSCSPISGHRSVSWYQQTPGQGLQFLFEYFSETQRNKGNFPGRFSGRQFSNSRSEMNVSTLELGDSALYLCASSLQTRGRDEQYFGPGTRLTVT.

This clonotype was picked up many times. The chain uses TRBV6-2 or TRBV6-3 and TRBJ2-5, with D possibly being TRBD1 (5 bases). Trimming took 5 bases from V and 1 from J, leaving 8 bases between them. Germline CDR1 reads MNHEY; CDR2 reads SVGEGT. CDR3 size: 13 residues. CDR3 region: CASSRQFQETQYF. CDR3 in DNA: TGTGCCAGCAGTCGACAGTTCCAAGAGACCCAGTACTTC.

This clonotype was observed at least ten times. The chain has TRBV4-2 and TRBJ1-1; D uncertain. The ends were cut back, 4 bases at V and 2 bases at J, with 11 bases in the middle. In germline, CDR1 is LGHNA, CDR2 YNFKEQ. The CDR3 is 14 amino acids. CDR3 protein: CASSPRGLNTEAFF. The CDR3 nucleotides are TGTGCCAGCAGCCCTCGCGGGCTTAACACTGAAGCTTTCTTT.

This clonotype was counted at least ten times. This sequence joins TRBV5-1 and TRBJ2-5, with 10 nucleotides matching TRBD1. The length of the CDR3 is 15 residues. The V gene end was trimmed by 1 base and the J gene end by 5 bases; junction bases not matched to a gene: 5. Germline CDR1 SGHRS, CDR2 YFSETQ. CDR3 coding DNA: TGCGCCAGCAGCTTGCGACAGGGGGCGGGGGAGACCCAGTACTTC. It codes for CASSLRQGAGETQYF.

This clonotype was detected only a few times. DNA for the CDR3: TGCAGTGCCGGAAGCCCAGGCCAAATCCCCTACGAGCAGTACTTC. Protein: CSAGSPGQIPYEQYF. The chain combines TRBV20-1 with TRBJ2-7; D is ambiguous. Deletions cut 6 bases from V and 2 bases from J, with 20 bases between. Germline V lookup: CDR1 DFQATT, CDR2 SNEGSKA (reference sequence). This CDR3 contains 15 residues.

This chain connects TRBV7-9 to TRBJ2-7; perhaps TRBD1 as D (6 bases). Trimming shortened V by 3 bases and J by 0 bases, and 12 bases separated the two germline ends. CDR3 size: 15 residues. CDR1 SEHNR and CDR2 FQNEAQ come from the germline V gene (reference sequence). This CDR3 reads CASSFVGDISYEQYF. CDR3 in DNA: TGTGCCAGCAGCTTCGTTGGGGACATCTCCTACGAGCAGTACTTC.

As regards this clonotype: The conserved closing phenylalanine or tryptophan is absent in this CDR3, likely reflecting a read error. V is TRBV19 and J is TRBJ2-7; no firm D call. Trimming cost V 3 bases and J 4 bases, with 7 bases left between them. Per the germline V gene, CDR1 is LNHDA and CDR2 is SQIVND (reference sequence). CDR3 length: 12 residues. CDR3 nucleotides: TGTGCCAGTAGTATTTTGGGTTACGAGCAGTACTCC. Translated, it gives CASSILGYEQYS.

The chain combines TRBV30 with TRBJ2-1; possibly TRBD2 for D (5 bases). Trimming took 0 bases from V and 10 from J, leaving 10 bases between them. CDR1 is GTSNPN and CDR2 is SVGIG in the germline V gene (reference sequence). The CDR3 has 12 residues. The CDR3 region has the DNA TGTGCCTGGAGTGTACTAGGCCAGGAGCAGTTCTTC. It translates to CAWSVLGQEQFF. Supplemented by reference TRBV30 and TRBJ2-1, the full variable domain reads SQTIHQWPATLVQPVGSPLSLECTVEGTSNPNLYWYRQAAGRGLQLLFYSVGIGQISSEVPQNLSASRPQDRQFILSSKKLLLSDSGFYLCAWSVLGQEQFFGPGTRLTVL.

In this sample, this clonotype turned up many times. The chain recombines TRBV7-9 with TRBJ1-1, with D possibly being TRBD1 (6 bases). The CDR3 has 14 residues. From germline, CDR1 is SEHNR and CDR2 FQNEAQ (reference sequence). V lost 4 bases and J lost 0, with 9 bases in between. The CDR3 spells CASSSGHLNTEAFF. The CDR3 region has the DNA TGTGCCAGCAGCTCGGGACACCTGAACACTGAAGCTTTCTTT.

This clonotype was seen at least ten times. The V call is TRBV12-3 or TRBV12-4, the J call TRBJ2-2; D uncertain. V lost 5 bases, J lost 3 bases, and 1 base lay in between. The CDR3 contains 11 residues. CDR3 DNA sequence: TGTGCCAGCAGTCACACCGGGGAGCTGTTTTTT. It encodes CASSHTGELFF.

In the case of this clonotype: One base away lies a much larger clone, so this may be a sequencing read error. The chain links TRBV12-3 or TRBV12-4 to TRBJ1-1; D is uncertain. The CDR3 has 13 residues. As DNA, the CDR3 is TGTACCAGCACCCCTAGGAGGGCTGGCGAAGCTTTCTTT. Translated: CTSTPRRAGEAFF.

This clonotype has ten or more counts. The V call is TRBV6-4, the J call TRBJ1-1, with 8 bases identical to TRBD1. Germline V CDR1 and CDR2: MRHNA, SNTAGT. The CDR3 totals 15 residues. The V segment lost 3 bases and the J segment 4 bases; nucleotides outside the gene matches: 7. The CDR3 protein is CASSDIGTGGTEAFF. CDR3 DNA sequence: TGTGCCAGCAGTGATATCGGCACAGGGGGCACTGAAGCTTTCTTT.

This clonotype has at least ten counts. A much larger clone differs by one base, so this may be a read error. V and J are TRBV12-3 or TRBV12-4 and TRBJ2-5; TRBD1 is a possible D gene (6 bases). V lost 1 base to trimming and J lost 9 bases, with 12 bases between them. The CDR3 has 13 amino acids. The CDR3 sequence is CASSLGGQQAQYF. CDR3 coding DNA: TGTGCCAGCAGTTTAGGGGGGCAACAGGCCCAGTACTTC.

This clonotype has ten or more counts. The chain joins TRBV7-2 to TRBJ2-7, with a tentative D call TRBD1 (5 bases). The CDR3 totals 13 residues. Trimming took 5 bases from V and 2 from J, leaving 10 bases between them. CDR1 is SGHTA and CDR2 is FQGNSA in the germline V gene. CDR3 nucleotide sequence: TGTGCCAGCAGCGCCCAGGGCCCCTACGAGCAGTACTTC. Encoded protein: CASSAQGPYEQYF.

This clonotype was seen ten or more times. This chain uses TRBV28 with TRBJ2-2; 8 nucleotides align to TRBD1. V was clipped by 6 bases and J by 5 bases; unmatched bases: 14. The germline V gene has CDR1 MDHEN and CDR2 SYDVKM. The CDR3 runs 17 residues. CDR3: CASRKFSGTGETGELFF. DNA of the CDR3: TGTGCCAGCAGAAAGTTTAGTGGGACAGGAGAAACCGGGGAGCTGTTTTTT.

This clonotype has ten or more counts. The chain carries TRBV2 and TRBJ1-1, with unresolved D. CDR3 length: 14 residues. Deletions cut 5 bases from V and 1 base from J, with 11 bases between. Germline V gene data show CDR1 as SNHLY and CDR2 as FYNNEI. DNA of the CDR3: TGTGCCAGCAGTTTCTGGACCCCGAACACTGAAGCTTTCTTT. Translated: CASSFWTPNTEAFF.

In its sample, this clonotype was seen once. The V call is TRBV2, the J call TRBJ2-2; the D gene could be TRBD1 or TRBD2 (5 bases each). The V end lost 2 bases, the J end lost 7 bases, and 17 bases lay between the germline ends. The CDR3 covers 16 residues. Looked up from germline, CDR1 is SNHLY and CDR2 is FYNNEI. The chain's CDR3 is CASSEREQGDVGELFF. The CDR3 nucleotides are TGTGCCAGCAGTGAAAGGGAGCAGGGAGACGTCGGGGAGCTGTTTTTT. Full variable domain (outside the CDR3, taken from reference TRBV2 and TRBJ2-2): EPEVTQTPSHQVTQMGQEVILRCVPISNHLYFYWYRQILGQKVEFLVSFYNNEISEKSEIFDDQFSVERPDGSNFTLKIRSTKLEDSAMYFCASSEREQGDVGELFFGEGSRLTVL.

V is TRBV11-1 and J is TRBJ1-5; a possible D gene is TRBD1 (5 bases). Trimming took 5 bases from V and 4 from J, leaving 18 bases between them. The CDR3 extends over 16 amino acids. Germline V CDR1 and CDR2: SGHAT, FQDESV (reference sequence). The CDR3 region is CASSDGLKGSNQPQHF. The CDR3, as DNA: TGTGCCAGCAGCGATGGGTTAAAGGGGTCTAATCAGCCCCAGCATTTT.

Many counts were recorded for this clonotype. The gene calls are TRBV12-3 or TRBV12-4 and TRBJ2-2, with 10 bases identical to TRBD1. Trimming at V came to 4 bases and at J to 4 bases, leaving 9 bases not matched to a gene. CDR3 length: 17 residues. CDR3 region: CASSSYRTGGFTGELFF. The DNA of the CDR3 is TGTGCCAGCAGTTCATACCGGACAGGGGGGTTCACCGGGGAGCTGTTTTTT.

The CDR3 is CASILTGNTGELFF. The CDR3 DNA sequence: TGTGCCAGCATCCTGACAGGGAACACCGGGGAGCTGTTTTTT. The chain employs TRBV12-3 or TRBV12-4 and TRBJ2-2; the D gene is possibly TRBD1 (6 bases). The CDR3 loop spans 14 amino acids. V shed 7 bases and J shed 1 base, with 10 bases lying between them.

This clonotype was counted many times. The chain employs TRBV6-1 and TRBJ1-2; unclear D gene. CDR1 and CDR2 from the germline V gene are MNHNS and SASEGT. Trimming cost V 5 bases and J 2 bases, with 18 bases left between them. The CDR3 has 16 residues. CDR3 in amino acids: CASSPVGPGSNYGYTF. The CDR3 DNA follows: TGTGCCAGCAGTCCCGTCGGACCGGGATCAAACTATGGCTACACCTTC.

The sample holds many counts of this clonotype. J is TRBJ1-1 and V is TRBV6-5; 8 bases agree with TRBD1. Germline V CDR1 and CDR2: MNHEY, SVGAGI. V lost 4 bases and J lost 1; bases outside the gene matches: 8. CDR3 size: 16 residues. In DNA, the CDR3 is TGTGCCAGCAGTTTTTCCTCCGGGACAGGGAACACTGAAGCTTTCTTT. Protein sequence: CASSFSSGTGNTEAFF.

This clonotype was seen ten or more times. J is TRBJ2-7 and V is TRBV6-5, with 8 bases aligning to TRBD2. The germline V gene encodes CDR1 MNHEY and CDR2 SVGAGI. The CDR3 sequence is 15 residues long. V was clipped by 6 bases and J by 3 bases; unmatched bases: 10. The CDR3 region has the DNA TGTGCCAGCAGCTACCAACTGGCGGGAGGCTACGAGCAGTACTTC. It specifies CASSYQLAGGYEQYF.

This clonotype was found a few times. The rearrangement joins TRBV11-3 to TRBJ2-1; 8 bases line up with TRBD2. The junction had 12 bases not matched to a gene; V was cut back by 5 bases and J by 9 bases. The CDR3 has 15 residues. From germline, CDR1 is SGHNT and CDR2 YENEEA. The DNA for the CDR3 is TGTGCCAGCAGCGCACAAAGCGGGAGTCAGGCTGAGCAGTTCTTC. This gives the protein CASSAQSGSQAEQFF.

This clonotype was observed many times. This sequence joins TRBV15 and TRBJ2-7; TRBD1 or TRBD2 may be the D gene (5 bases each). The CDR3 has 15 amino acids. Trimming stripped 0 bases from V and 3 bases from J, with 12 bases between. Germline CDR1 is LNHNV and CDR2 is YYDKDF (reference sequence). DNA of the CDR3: TGTGCCACCAGCAGAGATGGGGGTGGGGGCTACGAGCAGTACTTC. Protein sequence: CATSRDGGGGYEQYF.

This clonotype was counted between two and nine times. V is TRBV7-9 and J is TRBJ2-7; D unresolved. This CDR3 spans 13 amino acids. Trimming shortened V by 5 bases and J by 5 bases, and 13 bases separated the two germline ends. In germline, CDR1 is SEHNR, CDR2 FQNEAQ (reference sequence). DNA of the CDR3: TGTGCCAGCAGCCCAGCCCCGAGCAACGAGCAGTACTTC. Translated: CASSPAPSNEQYF.

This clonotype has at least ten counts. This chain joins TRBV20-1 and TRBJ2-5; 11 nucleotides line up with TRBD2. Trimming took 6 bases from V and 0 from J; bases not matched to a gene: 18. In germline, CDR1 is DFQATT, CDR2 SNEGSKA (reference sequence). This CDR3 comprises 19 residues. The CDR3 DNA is TGCAGTGCCACACCCGGGGGTGGGGGACTAGCGGTCCACCAAGAGACCCAGTACTTC. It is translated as CSATPGGGGLAVHQETQYF.

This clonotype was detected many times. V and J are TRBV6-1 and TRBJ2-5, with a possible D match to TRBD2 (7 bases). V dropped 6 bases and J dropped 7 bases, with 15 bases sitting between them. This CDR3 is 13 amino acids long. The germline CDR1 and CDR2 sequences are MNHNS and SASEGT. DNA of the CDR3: TGTGCCAGCAGACCTGGAGGGGGGGGGACCCAGTACTTC. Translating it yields CASRPGGGGTQYF.

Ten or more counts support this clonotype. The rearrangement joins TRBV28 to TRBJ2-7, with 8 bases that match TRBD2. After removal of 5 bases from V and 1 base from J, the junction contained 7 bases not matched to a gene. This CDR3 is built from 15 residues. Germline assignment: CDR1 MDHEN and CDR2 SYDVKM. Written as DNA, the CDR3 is TGTGCCAGCAGTCCGACTAGCGCTATTTCCTACGAGCAGTACTTC. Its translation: CASSPTSAISYEQYF.

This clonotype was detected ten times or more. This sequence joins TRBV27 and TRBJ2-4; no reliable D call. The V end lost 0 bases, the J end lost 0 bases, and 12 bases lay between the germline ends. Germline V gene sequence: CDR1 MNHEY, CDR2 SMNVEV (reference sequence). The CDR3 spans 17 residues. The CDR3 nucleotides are TGTGCCAGCAGTTTATCCCCCGACGGAACAGCCAAAAACATTCAGTACTTC. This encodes CASSLSPDGTAKNIQYF.